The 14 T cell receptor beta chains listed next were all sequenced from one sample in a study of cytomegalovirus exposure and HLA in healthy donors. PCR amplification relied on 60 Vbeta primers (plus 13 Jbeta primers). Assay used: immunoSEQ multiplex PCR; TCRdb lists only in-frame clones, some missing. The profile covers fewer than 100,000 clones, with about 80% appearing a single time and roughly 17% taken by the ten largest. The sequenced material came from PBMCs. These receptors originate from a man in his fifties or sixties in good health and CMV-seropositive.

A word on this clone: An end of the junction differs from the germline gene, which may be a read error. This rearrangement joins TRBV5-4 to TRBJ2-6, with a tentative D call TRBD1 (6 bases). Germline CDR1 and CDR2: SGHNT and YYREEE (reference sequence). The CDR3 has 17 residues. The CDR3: CASSQDPGVSGANVLTF. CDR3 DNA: TGCGCCAGCAGCCAAGACCCAGGGGTCTCTGGGGCCAACGTCCTGACTTTC.

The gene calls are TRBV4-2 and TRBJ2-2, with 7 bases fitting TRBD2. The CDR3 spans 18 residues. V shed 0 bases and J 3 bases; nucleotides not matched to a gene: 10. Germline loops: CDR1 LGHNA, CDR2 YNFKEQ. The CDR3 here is CASSQDTFGDYYTGELFF. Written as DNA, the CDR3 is TGTGCCAGCAGCCAAGATACATTCGGGGACTACTACACCGGGGAGCTGTTTTTT.

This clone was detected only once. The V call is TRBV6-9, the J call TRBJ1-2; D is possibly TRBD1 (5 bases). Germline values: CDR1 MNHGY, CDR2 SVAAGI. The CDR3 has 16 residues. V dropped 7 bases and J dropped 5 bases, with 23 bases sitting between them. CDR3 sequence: CASTSTDSSARYGYTF. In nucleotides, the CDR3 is TGTGCCAGCACCTCCACCGACAGCTCCGCTAGGTATGGCTACACCTTC.

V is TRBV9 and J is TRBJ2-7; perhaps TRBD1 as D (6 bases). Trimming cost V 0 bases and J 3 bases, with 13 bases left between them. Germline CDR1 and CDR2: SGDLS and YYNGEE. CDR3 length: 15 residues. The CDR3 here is CASSVGAEGVYEQYF. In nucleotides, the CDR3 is TGTGCCAGCAGCGTAGGGGCAGAGGGGGTCTACGAGCAGTACTTC.

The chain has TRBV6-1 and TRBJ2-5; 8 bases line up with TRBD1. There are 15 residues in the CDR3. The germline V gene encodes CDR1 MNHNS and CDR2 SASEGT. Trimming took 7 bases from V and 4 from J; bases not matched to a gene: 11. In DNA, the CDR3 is TGTGCCAGCATTCCCTGGACAGGGTATCGAGAGACCCAGTACTTC. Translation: CASIPWTGYRETQYF.

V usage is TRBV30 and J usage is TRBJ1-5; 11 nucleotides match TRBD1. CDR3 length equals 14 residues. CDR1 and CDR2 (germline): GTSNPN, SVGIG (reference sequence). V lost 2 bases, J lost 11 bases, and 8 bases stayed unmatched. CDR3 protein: CAWSPGQGDIAQHF. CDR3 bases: TGTGCCTGGAGTCCGGGACAGGGGGATATCGCCCAGCATTTT. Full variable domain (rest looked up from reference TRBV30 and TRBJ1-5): SQTIHQWPATLVQPVGSPLSLECTVEGTSNPNLYWYRQAAGRGLQLLFYSVGIGQISSEVPQNLSASRPQDRQFILSSKKLLLSDSGFYLCAWSPGQGDIAQHFGDGTRLSIL.

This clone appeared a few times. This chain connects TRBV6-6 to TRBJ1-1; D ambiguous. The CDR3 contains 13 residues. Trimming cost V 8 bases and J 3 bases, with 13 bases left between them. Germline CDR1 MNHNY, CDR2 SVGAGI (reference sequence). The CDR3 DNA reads TGTGCCAGCGTCGGATGGGGAGACACTGAAGCTTTCTTT. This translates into CASVGWGDTEAFF.

CDR3 bases: TGCGCCAGCAGCTTGACCGTACAGGGAAACACCATATATTTT. Protein product: CASSLTVQGNTIYF. This sequence joins TRBV5-1 and TRBJ1-3; D gene unclear. Germline CDR1 SGHRS, CDR2 YFSETQ. Between the trimmed V and J ends, which lost 1 base and 4 bases, there was a span of 9 bases. The CDR3 runs 14 residues.

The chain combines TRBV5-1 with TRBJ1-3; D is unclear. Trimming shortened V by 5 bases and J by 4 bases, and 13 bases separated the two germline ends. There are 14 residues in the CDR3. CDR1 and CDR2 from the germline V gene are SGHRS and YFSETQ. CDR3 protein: CASSSGRAGNTIYF. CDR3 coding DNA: TGCGCCAGCAGTAGCGGTCGGGCCGGAAACACCATATATTTT.

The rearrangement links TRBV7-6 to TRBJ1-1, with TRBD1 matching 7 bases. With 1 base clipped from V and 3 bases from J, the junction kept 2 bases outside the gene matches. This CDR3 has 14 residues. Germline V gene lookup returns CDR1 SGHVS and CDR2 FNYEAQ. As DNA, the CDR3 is TGTGCCAGCAGCTTAGTCACAGGGGACACTGAAGCTTTCTTT. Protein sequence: CASSLVTGDTEAFF. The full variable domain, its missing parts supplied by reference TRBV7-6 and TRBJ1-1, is GAGVSQSPRYKVTKRGQDVALRCDPISGHVSLYWYRQALGQGPEFLTYFNYEAQQDKSGLPNDRFSAERPEGSISTLTIQRTEQRDSAMYRCASSLVTGDTEAFFGQGTRLTVV.

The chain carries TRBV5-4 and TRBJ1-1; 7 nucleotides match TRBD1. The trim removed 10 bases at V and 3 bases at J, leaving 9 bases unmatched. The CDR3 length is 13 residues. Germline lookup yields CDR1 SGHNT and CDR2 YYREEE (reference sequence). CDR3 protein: CASTDRADTEAFF. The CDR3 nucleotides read TGTGCCTCGACAGACAGGGCGGACACTGAAGCTTTCTTT.

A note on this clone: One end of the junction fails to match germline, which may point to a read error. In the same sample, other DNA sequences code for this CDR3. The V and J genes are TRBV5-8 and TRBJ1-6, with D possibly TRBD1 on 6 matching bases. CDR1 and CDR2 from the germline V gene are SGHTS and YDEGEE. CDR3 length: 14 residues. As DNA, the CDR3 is TGTGCCAGCAGCTTGGTACAGGGCAATTCCCCCCTCCACTTT. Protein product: CASSLVQGNSPLHF.

In nucleotides, the CDR3 is TGTGCTAGTGGTTTGGTACTGGGACAAATAAGACAAGAGACCCAGTACTTC. It specifies CASGLVLGQIRQETQYF. The J gene is TRBJ2-5, the V gene TRBV12-5, with D possibly being TRBD1 (6 bases). Germline V CDR1 and CDR2: LGHNT, FRNRAP. The V gene lost 0 bases and the J gene lost 2 bases, with 16 bases spanning the gap. This CDR3 has 17 amino acids.

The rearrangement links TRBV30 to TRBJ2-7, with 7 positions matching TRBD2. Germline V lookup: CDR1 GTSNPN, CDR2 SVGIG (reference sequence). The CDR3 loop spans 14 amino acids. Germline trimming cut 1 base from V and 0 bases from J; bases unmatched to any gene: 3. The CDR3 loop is CAWSAGGSSYEQYF. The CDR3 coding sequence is TGTGCCTGGAGTGCGGGGGGTAGCTCCTACGAGCAGTACTTC.